This TCR beta chain is drawn from a study of blood T cell repertoires in COVID-19. Overall study context: COVID-19 samples from acute and convalescent phases originated in the United States, Italy and Spain. Nucleic acid was either cDNA or gDNA, and it came from T cells, B-cell-depleted T cells, or PBMCs.

This CDR3 is 15 amino acids long. The V end was cut by 1 base, the J end by 1 base, with 10 bases between. Germline CDR1 reads MNHEY; CDR2 reads SMNVEV (reference sequence). Study processing details: For nucleated cells, counts were estimated from reference gene primer amplification. Some clones are missing from TCRdb's copy, which holds only in-frame ones; the method was immunoSEQ multiplex PCR. That table supplies the V and J calls and clone size; D and trimming were determined from the DNA. The profile shows 200,000 to 300,000 clones, around 87% of them singletons. Sequencing was done on a sample of peripheral blood. This TCR derives from a woman aged 30 to 39 who had recovered from COVID-19. This rearrangement joins TRBV27 to TRBJ1-1, with D possibly TRBD1 on 5 matching bases. In DNA form, the CDR3 reads TGTGCCAGCAGTTTATTGGGGGGTGAGAACACTGAAGCTTTCTTT. Translation gives CASSLLGGENTEAFF.